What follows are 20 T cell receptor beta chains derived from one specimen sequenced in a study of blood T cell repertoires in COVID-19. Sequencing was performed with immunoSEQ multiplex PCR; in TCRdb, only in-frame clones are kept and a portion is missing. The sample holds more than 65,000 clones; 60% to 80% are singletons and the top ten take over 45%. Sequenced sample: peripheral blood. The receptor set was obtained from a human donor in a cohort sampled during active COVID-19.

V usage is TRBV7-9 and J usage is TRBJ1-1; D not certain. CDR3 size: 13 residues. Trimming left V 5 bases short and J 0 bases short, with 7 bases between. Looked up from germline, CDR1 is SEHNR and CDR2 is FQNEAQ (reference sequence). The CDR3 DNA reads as TGTGCCAGCAGCGAGTCGTTGAACACTGAAGCTTTCTTT. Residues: CASSESLNTEAFF.

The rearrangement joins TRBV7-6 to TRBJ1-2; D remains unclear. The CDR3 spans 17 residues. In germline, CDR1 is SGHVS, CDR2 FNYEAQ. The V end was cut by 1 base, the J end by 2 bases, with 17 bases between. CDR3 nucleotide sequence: TGTGCCAGCAGCTTAGATTTTCTCGACATCTTAAACTATGGCTACACCTTC. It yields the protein CASSLDFLDILNYGYTF. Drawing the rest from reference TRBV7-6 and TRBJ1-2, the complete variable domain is GAGVSQSPRYKVTKRGQDVALRCDPISGHVSLYWYRQALGQGPEFLTYFNYEAQQDKSGLPNDRFSAERPEGSISTLTIQRTEQRDSAMYRCASSLDFLDILNYGYTFGSGTRLTVV.

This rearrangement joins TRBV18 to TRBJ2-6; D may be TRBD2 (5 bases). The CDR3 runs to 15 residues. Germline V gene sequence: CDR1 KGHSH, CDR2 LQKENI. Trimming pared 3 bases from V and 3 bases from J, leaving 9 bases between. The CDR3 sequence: CASSPMGSGANVLTF. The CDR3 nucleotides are TGTGCCAGCTCACCTATGGGGAGTGGGGCCAACGTCCTGACTTTC.

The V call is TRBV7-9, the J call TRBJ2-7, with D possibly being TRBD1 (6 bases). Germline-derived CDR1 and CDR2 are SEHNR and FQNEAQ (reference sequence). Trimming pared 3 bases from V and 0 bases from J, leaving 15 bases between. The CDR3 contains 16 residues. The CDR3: CASSFGGQRSSYEQYF. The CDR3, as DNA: TGTGCCAGCAGCTTCGGAGGACAGAGGAGCTCCTACGAGCAGTACTTC. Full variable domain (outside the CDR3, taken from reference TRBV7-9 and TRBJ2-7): DTGVSQNPRHKITKRGQNVTFRCDPISEHNRLYWYRQTLGQGPEFLTYFQNEAQLEKSRLLSDRFSAERPKGSFSTLEIQRTEQGDSAMYLCASSFGGQRSSYEQYFGPGTRLTVT.

The CDR3 nucleotides are TGCGCCAGCAGCCAGGCGGGACAGCTAGACTACGAGCAGTACTTC. Its translation: CASSQAGQLDYEQYF. The chain links TRBV4-1 to TRBJ2-7; D possibly corresponds to TRBD1 (7 bases). This CDR3 is 15 amino acids long. V was cut by 3 bases and J by 3 bases, with 15 bases left in between. The germline CDR1 and CDR2 sequences are MGHRA and YSYEKL.

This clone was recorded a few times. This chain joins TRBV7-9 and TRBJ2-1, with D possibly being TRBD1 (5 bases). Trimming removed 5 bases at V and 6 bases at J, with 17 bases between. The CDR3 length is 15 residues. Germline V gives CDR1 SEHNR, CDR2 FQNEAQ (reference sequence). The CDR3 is CASSPRAQGSNEQFF. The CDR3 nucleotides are TGTGCCAGCAGCCCCCGGGCCCAGGGTTCCAATGAGCAGTTCTTC.

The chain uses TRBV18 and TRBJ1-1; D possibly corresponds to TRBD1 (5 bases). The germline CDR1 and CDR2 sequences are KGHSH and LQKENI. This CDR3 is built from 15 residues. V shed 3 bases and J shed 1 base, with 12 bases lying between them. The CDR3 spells CASSPLSGGNTEAFF. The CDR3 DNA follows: TGTGCCAGCTCACCCTTATCGGGGGGGAACACTGAAGCTTTCTTT.

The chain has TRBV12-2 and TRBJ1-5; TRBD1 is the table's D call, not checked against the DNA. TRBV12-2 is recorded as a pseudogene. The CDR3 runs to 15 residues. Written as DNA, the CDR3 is TGTGCAAGTCGCTTACCCGGACAATATAATCAGCCCCAGCATTTT. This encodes CASRLPGQYNQPQHF.

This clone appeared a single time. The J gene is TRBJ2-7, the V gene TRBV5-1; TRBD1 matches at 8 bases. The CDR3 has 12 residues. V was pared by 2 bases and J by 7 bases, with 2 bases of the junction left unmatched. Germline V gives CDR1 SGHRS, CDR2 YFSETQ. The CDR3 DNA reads TGCGCCAGCAGCTTCCAGGGGGCTGAGCAGTACTTC. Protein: CASSFQGAEQYF.

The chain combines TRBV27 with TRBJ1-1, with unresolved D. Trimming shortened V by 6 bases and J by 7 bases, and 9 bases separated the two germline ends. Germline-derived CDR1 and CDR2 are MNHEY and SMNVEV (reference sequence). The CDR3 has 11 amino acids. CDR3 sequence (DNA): TGTGCCAGCAGGGCGCCAGGTGAAGCTTTCTTT. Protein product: CASRAPGEAFF.

In DNA, the CDR3 is TGTGCCAGCTCACCAATTAGGGGGATTGGCATGAACACTGAAGCTTTCTTT. This translates into CASSPIRGIGMNTEAFF. The chain employs TRBV18 and TRBJ1-1; tentatively, D is TRBD1 (6 bases). The germline CDR1 and CDR2 sequences are KGHSH and LQKENI. The CDR3 contains 17 residues. V lost 2 bases and J lost 0, with 16 bases in between.

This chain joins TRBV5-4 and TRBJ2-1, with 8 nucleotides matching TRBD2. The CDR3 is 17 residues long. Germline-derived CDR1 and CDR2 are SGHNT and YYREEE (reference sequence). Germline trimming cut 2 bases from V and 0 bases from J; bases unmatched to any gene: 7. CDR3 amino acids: CASSFPLSGSSYNEQFF. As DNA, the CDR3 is TGTGCCAGCAGCTTCCCCCTAAGCGGGAGCTCCTACAATGAGCAGTTCTTC.

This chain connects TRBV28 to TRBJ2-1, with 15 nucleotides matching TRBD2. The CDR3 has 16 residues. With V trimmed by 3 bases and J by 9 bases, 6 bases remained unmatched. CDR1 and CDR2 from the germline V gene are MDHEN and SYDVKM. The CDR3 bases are TGTGCCAGCAGTTTGGGAAGGACTAGCGGGGGGGGTGAGCAGTTCTTC. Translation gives CASSLGRTSGGGEQFF.

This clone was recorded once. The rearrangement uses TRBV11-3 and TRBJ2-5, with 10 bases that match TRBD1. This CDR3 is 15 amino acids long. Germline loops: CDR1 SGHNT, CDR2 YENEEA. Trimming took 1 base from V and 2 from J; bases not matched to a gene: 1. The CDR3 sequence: CASSLGGQGQETQYF. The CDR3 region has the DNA TGTGCCAGCAGCTTAGGGGGACAGGGGCAAGAGACCCAGTACTTC.

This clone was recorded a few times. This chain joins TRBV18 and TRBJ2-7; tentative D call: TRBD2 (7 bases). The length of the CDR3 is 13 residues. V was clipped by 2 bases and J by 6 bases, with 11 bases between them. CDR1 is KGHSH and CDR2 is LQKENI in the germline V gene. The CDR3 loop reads CASSPTRGAEQYF. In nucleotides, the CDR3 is TGTGCCAGCTCACCAACACGGGGGGCCGAGCAGTACTTC. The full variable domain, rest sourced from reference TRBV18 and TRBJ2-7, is NAGVMQNPRHLVRRRGQEARLRCSPMKGHSHVYWYRQLPEEGLKFMVYLQKENIIDESGMPKERFSAEFPKEGPSILRIQQVVRGDSAAYFCASSPTRGAEQYFGPGTRLTVT.

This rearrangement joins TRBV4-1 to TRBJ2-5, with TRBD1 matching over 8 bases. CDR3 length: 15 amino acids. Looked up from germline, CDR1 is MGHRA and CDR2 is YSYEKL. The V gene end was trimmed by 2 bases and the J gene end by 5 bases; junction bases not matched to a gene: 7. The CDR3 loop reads CASSQPDRAGETQYF. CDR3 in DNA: TGCGCCAGCAGCCAACCGGACAGGGCCGGCGAGACCCAGTACTTC.

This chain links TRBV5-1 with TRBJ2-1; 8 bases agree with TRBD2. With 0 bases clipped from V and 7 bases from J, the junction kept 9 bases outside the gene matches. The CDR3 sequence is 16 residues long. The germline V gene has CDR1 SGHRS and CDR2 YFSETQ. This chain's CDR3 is CASSLVGGGSRNEQFF. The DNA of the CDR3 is TGCGCCAGCAGCTTGGTAGGCGGGGGGTCCCGGAATGAGCAGTTCTTC.

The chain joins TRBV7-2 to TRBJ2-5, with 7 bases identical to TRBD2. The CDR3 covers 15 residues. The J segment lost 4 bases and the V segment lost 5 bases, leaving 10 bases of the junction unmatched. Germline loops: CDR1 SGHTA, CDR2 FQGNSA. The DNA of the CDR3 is TGTGCCAGCAGCCAACCCGCCGGGAGGAGAGAGACCCAGTACTTC. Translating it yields CASSQPAGRRETQYF.

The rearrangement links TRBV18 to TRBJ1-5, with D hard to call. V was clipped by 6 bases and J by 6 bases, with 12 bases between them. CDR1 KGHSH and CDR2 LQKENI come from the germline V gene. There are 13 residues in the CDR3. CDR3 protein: CASSPTEGQPQHF. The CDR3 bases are TGTGCCAGCTCGCCAACTGAGGGTCAGCCCCAGCATTTT. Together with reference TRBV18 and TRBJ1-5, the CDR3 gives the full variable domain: NAGVMQNPRHLVRRRGQEARLRCSPMKGHSHVYWYRQLPEEGLKFMVYLQKENIIDESGMPKERFSAEFPKEGPSILRIQQVVRGDSAAYFCASSPTEGQPQHFGDGTRLSIL.

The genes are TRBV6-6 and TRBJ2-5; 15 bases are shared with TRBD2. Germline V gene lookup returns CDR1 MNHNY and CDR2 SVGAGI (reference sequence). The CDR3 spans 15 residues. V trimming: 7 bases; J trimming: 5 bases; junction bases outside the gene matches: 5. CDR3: CASTRTSGRAETQYF. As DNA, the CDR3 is TGTGCCAGCACTCGGACTAGCGGGAGGGCCGAGACCCAGTACTTC.